The clone carrying this T cell receptor (delta chain) showed up just a few times. The TCRdb record carries a much larger clone's protein, which differs from this DNA's translation at residue 9; a read error is the likely cause, and the protein listed here is the DNA translation. CDR1 and CDR2 from the germline V gene are TSWWSYY and QGS. V lost 1 base to trimming and J lost 0 bases; unmatched junction nucleotides: 19. This CDR3 is built from 22 residues. Flow sorting of PBMC yielded separate Vgamma9/Vdelta2+ and Vdelta2-negative gammadelta T cell populations for bulk repertoire analysis. TCRdb fed the multiplex PCR reads into CATT to redo clone calling. The sample contains 45,000 to 50,000 delta-chain clones, 1.6% of which appear only once. The data derive from a study of γδ T cells in repeated Plasmodium falciparum infection.

This TCR derives from a pool of human donors (malaria-infected and uninfected, not separated). The chain recombines TRDV1 with TRDJ1; 11 bases fit TRDD3. TCRdb gives no J gene; it was assigned here by matching the DNA to germline. The sample taken for sequencing was gamma-delta T cells from blood. The CDR3 protein is CALGEQPTSLLLGDKNTDKLIF. CDR3 nucleotides: TGTGCTCTTGGGGAACAACCTACCAGCCTTCTACTGGGGGATAAGAACACCGATAAACTCATCTTT.